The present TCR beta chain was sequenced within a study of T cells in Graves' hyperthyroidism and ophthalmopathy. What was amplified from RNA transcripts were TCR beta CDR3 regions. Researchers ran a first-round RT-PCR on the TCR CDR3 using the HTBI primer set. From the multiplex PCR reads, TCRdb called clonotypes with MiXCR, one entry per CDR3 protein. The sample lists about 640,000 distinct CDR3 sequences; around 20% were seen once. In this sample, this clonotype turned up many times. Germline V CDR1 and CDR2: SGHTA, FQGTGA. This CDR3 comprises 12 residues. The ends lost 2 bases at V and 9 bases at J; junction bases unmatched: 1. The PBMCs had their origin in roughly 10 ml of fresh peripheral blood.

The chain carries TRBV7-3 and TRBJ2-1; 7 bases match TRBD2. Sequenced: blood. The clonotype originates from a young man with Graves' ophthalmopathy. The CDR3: CASSLGGGEQFF. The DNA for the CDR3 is TGTGCCAGCAGCTTAGGGGGGGGTGAGCAGTTCTTC.